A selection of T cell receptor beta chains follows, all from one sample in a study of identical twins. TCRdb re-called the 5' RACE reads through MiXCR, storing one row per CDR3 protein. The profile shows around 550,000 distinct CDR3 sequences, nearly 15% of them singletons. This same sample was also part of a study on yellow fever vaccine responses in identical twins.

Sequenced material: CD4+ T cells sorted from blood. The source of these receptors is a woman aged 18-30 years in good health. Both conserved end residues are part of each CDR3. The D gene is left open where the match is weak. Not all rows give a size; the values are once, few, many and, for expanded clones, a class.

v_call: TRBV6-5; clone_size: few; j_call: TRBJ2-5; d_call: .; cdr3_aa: CASSYSAVETQYF; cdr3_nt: TGTGCCAGCAGTTACTCGGCGGTAGAGACCCAGTACTTC
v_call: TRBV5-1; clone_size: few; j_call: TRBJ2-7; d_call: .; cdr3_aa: CASSLRQESYEQYF; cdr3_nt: TGCGCCAGCAGCTTGAGACAGGAAAGTTACGAGCAGTACTTC
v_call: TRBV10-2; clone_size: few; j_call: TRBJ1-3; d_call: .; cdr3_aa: CASTGVSGGNTIYF; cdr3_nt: TGCGCCAGCACCGGCGTATCAGGTGGAAACACCATATATTTT
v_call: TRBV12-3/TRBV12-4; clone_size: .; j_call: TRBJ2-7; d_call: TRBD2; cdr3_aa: CASSLLAGALEQYF; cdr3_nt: TGTGCCAGCAGTTTACTAGCGGGAGCACTCGAGCAGTACTTC
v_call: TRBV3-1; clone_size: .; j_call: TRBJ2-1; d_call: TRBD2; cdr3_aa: CASSRGTGGRYNEQFF; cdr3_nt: TGTGCCAGCAGCCGGGGGACGGGCGGGAGATACAATGAGCAGTTCTTC
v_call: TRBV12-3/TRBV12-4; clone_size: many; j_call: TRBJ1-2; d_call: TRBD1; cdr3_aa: CASSSGQGVDGYTF; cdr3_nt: TGTGCCAGCAGTTCGGGACAGGGGGTGGATGGCTACACCTTC
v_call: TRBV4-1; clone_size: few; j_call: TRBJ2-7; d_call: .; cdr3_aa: CASSQDATNTYEQYF; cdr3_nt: TGCGCCAGCAGCCAAGACGCTACTAACACCTACGAGCAGTACTTC
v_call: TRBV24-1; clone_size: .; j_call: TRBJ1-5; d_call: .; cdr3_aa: CATSDPDTPWQPQHF; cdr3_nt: TGTGCCACCAGTGACCCGGACACCCCTTGGCAGCCCCAGCATTTT
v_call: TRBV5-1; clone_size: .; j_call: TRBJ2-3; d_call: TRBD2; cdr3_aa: CASSFLREADTQYF; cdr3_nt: TGCGCCAGCAGCTTTTTACGGGAGGCAGATACGCAGTATTTT
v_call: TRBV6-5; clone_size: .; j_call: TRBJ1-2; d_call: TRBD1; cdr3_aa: CASSYSGTGFGGYTF; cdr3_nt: TGTGCCAGCAGTTACTCGGGGACAGGGTTTGGCGGCTACACCTTC
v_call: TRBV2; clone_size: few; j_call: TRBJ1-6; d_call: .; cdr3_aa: CASKGRGVGNSPLHF; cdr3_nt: TGTGCCAGCAAAGGGAGGGGAGTTGGAAATTCACCCCTCCACTTT
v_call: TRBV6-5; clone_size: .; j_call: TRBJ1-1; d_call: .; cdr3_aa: CASSYSGRNTEAFF; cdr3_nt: TGTGCCAGCAGTTACTCGGGCAGGAACACTGAAGCTTTCTTT
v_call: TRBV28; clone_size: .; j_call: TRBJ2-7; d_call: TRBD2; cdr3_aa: CASSLVLAGAPISYEQYF; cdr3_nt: TGTGCCAGCAGTTTGGTGCTAGCGGGGGCCCCCATCTCCTACGAGCAGTACTTC
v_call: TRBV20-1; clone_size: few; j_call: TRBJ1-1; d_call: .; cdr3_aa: CSAGRGLNTEAFF; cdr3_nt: TGCAGTGCTGGCCGGGGTCTGAACACTGAAGCTTTCTTT
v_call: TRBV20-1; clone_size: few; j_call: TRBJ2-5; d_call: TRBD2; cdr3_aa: CSAPRLAGESGETQYF; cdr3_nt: TGCAGTGCTCCAAGACTAGCGGGAGAGTCGGGAGAGACCCAGTACTTC
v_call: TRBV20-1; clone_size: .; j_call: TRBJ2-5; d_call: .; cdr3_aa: CSAPTSLETQYF; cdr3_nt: TGCAGTGCCCCGACTAGTTTAGAGACCCAGTACTTC
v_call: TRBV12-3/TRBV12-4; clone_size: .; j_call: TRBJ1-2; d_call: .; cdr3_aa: CASSSTFEGYTF; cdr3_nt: TGTGCCAGCAGTTCTACCTTTGAGGGCTACACCTTC
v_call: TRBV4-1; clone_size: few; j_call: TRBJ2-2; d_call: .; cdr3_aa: CASSQGPLANTGELFF; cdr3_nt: TGCGCCAGCAGCCAAGGGCCCCTAGCCAACACCGGGGAGCTGTTTTTT
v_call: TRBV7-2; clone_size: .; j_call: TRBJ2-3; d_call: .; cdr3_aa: CASSLQGQTNTQYF; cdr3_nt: TGTGCCAGCAGCTTACAGGGGCAGACTAATACGCAGTATTTT
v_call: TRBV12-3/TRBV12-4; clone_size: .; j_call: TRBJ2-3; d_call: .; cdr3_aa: CASSLVGGGSTDTQYF; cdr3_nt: TGTGCCAGCAGTTTGGTAGGGGGTGGTAGCACAGATACGCAGTATTTT
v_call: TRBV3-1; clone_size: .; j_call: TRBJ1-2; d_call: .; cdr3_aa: CASSHSSWGGDHYGYTF; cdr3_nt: TGTGCCAGCAGCCACAGCTCCTGGGGGGGCGACCACTATGGCTACACCTTC
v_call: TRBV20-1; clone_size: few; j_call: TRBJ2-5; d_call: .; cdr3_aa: CSARTGQKQETQYF; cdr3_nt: TGCAGTGCTAGAACAGGACAGAAGCAAGAGACCCAGTACTTC
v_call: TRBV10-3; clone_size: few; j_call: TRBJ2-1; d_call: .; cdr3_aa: CAISPSRTGGTNEQFF; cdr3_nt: TGTGCCATCAGTCCCAGCAGGACAGGCGGGACAAATGAGCAGTTCTTC
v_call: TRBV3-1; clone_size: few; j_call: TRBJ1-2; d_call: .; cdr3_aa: CANPLAGPSNYGYTF; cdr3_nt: TGTGCCAACCCCTTGGCAGGGCCCTCTAACTATGGCTACACCTTC
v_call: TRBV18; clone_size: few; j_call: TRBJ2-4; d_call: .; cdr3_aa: CASSPPRRRAKNIQYF; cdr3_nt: TGTGCCAGCTCACCACCCCGGCGGCGAGCCAAAAACATTCAGTACTTC
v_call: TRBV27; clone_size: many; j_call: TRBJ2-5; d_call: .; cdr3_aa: CASSSGLGGETQYF; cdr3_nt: TGTGCCAGCAGTTCAGGTCTGGGGGGCGAGACCCAGTACTTC
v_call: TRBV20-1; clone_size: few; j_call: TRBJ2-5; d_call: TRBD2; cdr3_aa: CSARGLAGDRGETQYF; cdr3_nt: TGCAGTGCTAGGGGACTAGCGGGAGATCGTGGAGAGACCCAGTACTTC
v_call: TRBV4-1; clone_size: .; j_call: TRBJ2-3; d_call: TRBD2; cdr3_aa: CASSQRAGTADTQYF; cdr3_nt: TGCGCCAGCAGCCAAAGAGCGGGGACGGCAGATACGCAGTATTTT
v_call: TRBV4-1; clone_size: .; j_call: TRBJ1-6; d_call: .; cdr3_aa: CASSRTQDNSPLHF; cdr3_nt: TGCGCCAGCAGCCGGACACAAGATAATTCACCCCTCCACTTT
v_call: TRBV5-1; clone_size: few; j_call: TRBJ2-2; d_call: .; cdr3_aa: CASSPGYLAGELFF; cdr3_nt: TGCGCCAGCAGCCCAGGTTATTTGGCCGGGGAGCTGTTTTTT
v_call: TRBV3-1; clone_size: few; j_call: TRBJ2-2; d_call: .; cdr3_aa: CASSQGTRGLSFITGELFF; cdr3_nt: TGTGCCAGCAGCCAAGGAACCAGGGGTTTATCCTTTATCACCGGGGAGCTGTTTTTT
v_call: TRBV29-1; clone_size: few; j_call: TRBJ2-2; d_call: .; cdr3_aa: CSVEDPRGGELFF; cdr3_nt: TGCAGCGTTGAAGATCCTCGGGGAGGGGAGCTGTTTTTT
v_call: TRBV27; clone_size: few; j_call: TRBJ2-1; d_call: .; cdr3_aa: CASSARGDSYNEQFF; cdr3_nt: TGTGCCAGCAGTGCCCGGGGCGACTCCTACAATGAGCAGTTCTTC
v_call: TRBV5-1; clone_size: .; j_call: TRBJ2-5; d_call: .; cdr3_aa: CASSNSLGETQYF; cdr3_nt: TGCGCCAGCAGCAATTCCCTAGGGGAGACCCAGTACTTC
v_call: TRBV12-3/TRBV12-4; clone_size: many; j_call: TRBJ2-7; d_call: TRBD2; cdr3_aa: CASRRLGLAGSSYEQYF; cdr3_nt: TGTGCCAGCAGACGACTCGGACTAGCGGGCAGCTCCTACGAGCAGTACTTC
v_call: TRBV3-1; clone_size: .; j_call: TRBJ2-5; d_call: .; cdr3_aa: CASKNSGDETQYF; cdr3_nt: TGTGCCAGCAAAAATAGCGGTGACGAGACCCAGTACTTC
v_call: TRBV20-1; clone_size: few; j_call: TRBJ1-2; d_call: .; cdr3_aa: CSVPTHGYGYTF; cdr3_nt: TGCAGTGTCCCGACCCACGGATATGGCTACACCTTC
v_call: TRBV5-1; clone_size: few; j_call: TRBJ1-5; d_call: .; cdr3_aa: CASSPGEGGNQPQHF; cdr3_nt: TGCGCCAGCAGCCCTGGTGAGGGCGGTAATCAGCCCCAGCATTTT
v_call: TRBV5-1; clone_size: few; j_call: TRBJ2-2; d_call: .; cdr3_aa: CASSRGWVSRTGELFF; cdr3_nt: TGCGCCAGCAGCAGAGGCTGGGTCTCGCGCACCGGGGAGCTGTTTTTT
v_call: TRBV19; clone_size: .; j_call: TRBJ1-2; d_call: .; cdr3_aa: CASSIEAGMYGYTF; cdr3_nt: TGTGCCAGTAGTATAGAAGCAGGGATGTATGGCTACACCTTC
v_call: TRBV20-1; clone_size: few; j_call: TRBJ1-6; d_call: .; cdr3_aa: CSAKAGSVYNSPLHF; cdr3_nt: TGCAGTGCTAAGGCCGGATCCGTCTATAATTCACCCCTCCACTTT
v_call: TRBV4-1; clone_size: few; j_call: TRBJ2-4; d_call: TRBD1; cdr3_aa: CASSLEGPGGFLAKNIQYF; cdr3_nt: TGCGCCAGCAGCCTAGAAGGTCCAGGGGGTTTTCTAGCCAAAAACATTCAGTACTTC
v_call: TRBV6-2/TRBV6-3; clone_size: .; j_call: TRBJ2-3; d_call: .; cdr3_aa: CASRLGGGGTDTQYF; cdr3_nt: TGTGCCAGCAGATTAGGGGGGGGCGGCACAGATACGCAGTATTTT
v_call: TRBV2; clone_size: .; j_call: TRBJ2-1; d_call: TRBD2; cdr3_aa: CASSASGGAGNEQFF; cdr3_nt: TGTGCCAGCAGTGCGAGCGGGGGGGCGGGCAATGAGCAGTTCTTC
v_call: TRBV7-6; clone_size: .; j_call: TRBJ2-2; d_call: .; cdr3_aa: CASSLEAAGAPGWDTGELFF; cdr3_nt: TGTGCCAGCAGCTTAGAGGCGGCAGGAGCCCCCGGGTGGGACACCGGGGAGCTGTTTTTT